These T cell receptor beta chains were read from a single sample in a study of T cells after yellow fever vaccination. TCRdb re-analysed the 5' RACE reads in MiXCR, keeping a single row per CDR3 protein. Seen here are a few hundred thousand distinct CDR3 sequences, less than 4.5% observed once, and the top ten hold around 22%. Sequenced here: PBMCs, sampled on the day of the yellow fever booster vaccination. The receptors shown here come from a young man who received the YFV17D yellow fever vaccine. CDR3s include the opening cysteine and the closing phenylalanine or tryptophan. A D gene is named only where the DNA matches it firmly. Only part of the rows carry a size: once, few, many, or a class if the clone is expanded.

clone_size d_call j_call v_call cdr3_aa cdr3_nt
many TRBD1 TRBJ2-3 TRBV5-1 CASSKGQGAGDTQYF TGCGCCAGCAGTAAGGGACAGGGGGCTGGAGATACGCAGTATTTT
many . TRBJ2-1 TRBV7-2 CASSLSPAKQEQFF TGTGCCAGCAGCTTATCCCCAGCGAAGCAGGAGCAGTTCTTC
few TRBD2 TRBJ2-3 TRBV5-1 CASSYGLAGNADTQYF TGCGCCAGCAGCTATGGACTAGCGGGGAACGCAGATACGCAGTATTTT
few . TRBJ1-1 TRBV9 CASSVAMRSEAFF TGTGCCAGCAGCGTAGCTATGAGATCTGAAGCTTTCTTT
many TRBD2 TRBJ2-1 TRBV5-4 CASSLVAGGYNEQFF TGTGCCAGCAGCTTGGTCGCGGGGGGATACAATGAGCAGTTCTTC
. TRBD2 TRBJ2-5 TRBV13 CASSSSGGDVTQYF TGTGCCAGCAGCTCTAGCGGGGGGGACGTGACCCAGTACTTC
few TRBD1 TRBJ1-6 TRBV6-1 CASSEGDSLSPLHF TGTGCCAGCAGTGAAGGGGACAGTCTCTCACCCCTCCACTTT
many . TRBJ2-2 TRBV29-1 CSGLAGQGNTGELFF TGCAGCGGATTAGCGGGACAGGGGAACACCGGGGAGCTGTTTTTT
. . TRBJ1-2 TRBV5-1 CASTPGVNYGYTF TGCGCCAGCACTCCCGGGGTGAACTATGGCTACACCTTC
. . TRBJ1-4 TRBV5-1 CASSDRNNEKLFF TGCGCCAGCAGTGACAGAAATAATGAAAAACTGTTTTTT
few . TRBJ2-3 TRBV7-2 CASSAGPVADTQYF TGTGCCAGCAGCGCGGGCCCCGTCGCAGATACGCAGTATTTT
many . TRBJ2-1 TRBV5-5 CASSLDRMSYNEQFF TGTGCCAGCAGCCTCGACAGGATGTCCTACAATGAGCAGTTCTTC
many TRBD1 TRBJ1-1 TRBV19 CASSFSGTALNTEAFF TGTGCCAGTAGTTTTTCCGGGACAGCTCTTAACACTGAAGCTTTCTTT
many . TRBJ2-1 TRBV4-3 CASSQGTASYNEQFF TGCGCCAGCAGCCAAGGGACAGCTTCCTACAATGAGCAGTTCTTC
many TRBD1 TRBJ1-6 TRBV11-2 CASSRDRNNSPLHF TGTGCCAGCAGCCGGGACAGAAATAATTCACCCCTCCACTTT
many . TRBJ1-5 TRBV10-3 CAIRQGPNQPQHF TGTGCCATCAGACAGGGCCCTAATCAGCCCCAGCATTTT
many . TRBJ1-4 TRBV20-1 CSARDFMGDKENEKLFF TGCAGTGCTAGAGATTTCATGGGGGACAAAGAGAATGAAAAACTGTTTTTT
. TRBD2 TRBJ2-2 TRBV7-6 CASSPTPRGGDTGELFF TGTGCCAGCAGCCCGACCCCCCGGGGGGGAGACACCGGGGAGCTGTTTTTT
many . TRBJ1-1 TRBV6-5 CASSYSMGRDTEAFF TGTGCCAGCAGTTACTCGATGGGGCGCGACACTGAAGCTTTCTTT
many . TRBJ1-2 TRBV9 CASSVVEGDYYGYTF TGTGCCAGCAGCGTAGTTGAGGGGGACTACTATGGCTACACCTTC
. TRBD2 TRBJ2-3 TRBV2 CASTLSGANTQYF TGTGCCAGCACATTGAGCGGGGCGAATACGCAGTATTTT
. TRBD2 TRBJ2-7 TRBV20-1 CSADDGTSGLREQYF TGCAGTGCTGACGATGGGACTAGCGGCCTCCGAGAGCAGTACTTC
many TRBD1 TRBJ1-2 TRBV12-3/TRBV12-4 CASRRTGGVGYTF TGTGCCAGCAGGCGGACAGGGGGCGTTGGCTACACCTTC
few TRBD2 TRBJ2-2 TRBV12-3/TRBV12-4 CASSRTRSTGELFF TGTGCCAGCAGTAGGACTAGAAGCACCGGGGAGCTGTTTTTT
. . TRBJ1-5 TRBV23-1 CASSHHQDTYNQPQHF TGCGCCAGCAGTCACCACCAAGACACCTACAATCAGCCCCAGCATTTT
few . TRBJ2-3 TRBV20-1 CSARRWFLSTDTQYF TGCAGTGCTAGACGGTGGTTCCTAAGCACAGATACGCAGTATTTT
many . TRBJ2-5 TRBV20-1 CSALARGQETQYF TGCAGTGCTTTAGCTAGGGGCCAAGAGACCCAGTACTTC
many TRBD1 TRBJ2-2 TRBV6-5 CASTLNRGTGELFF TGTGCCAGCACCCTCAACAGGGGCACCGGGGAGCTGTTTTTT
few TRBD2 TRBJ2-3 TRBV5-1 CASSLEASGASTDTQYF TGCGCCAGCAGCTTGGAGGCTAGCGGGGCTAGCACAGATACGCAGTATTTT
many . TRBJ1-2 TRBV3-1 CASSQGVSGYTF TGTGCCAGCAGCCAGGGAGTCAGTGGCTACACCTTC
many . TRBJ1-5 TRBV7-9 CASSLEDTNQPQHF TGTGCCAGCAGCTTGGAGGACACAAATCAGCCCCAGCATTTT
. . TRBJ2-7 TRBV12-3/TRBV12-4 CASSLAGFSYEQYF TGTGCCAGCAGTTTAGCAGGGTTCTCCTACGAGCAGTACTTC
. . TRBJ2-1 TRBV12-3/TRBV12-4 CASRSGPSEVNEQFF TGTGCCAGCAGATCGGGACCAAGTGAGGTCAATGAGCAGTTCTTC
. . TRBJ1-2 TRBV29-1 CSVRIGPLRGYTF TGCAGCGTTAGGATCGGGCCCCTTCGGGGCTACACCTTC
. TRBD2 TRBJ2-3 TRBV5-4 CASSLGVAGGHPDTQYF TGTGCCAGCAGCTTAGGTGTCGCGGGGGGGCATCCAGATACGCAGTATTTT
many . TRBJ2-5 TRBV5-4 CASSPRGGVETQYF TGTGCCAGCAGCCCCCGTGGAGGGGTAGAGACCCAGTACTTC
many . TRBJ2-6 TRBV20-1 CSARFGGAVLSSGANVLTF TGCAGTGCTAGATTTGGCGGGGCCGTCCTGAGCTCTGGGGCCAACGTCCTGACTTTC
. . TRBJ2-5 TRBV19 CASSGRVSTVETQYF TGTGCCAGTAGTGGGCGGGTCTCGACGGTTGAGACCCAGTACTTC
. TRBD2 TRBJ2-3 TRBV29-1 CSAARTSGGTDTQYF TGCAGCGCCGCTCGGACTAGCGGGGGCACAGATACGCAGTATTTT
. . TRBJ2-2 TRBV5-6 CASGRPGTLNTGELFF TGTGCCAGCGGACGCCCCGGGACCCTCAACACCGGGGAGCTGTTTTTT
. TRBD1 TRBJ1-2 TRBV7-2 CASSLAGWDRGRGYTF TGTGCCAGCAGCTTAGCGGGGTGGGACAGGGGGCGCGGCTACACCTTC
few . TRBJ1-6 TRBV4-1 CASSPWGRIYNSPLHF TGCGCCAGCAGCCCTTGGGGGCGCATTTATAATTCACCCCTCCACTTT
few TRBD2 TRBJ2-7 TRBV6-6 CASSPGGIYEQYF TGTGCCAGCAGTCCCGGGGGGATATACGAGCAGTACTTC
few TRBD1 TRBJ2-2 TRBV10-3 CAIRWTGLTGELFF TGTGCCATCAGATGGACAGGGCTCACCGGGGAGCTGTTTTTT
few TRBD1 TRBJ2-3 TRBV9 CASSLQGQGRTDTQYF TGTGCCAGCAGCCTCCAAGGACAGGGCCGCACAGATACGCAGTATTTT
many . TRBJ2-2 TRBV5-5 CASSLSLGPTGELFF TGTGCCAGCAGCTTGTCCCTGGGGCCCACCGGGGAGCTGTTTTTT